The 13 T cell receptor beta chains presented below share a single source sample, sequenced in a study of cytomegalovirus exposure and HLA in healthy donors. Amplification used 60 Vbeta primers and 13 Jbeta primers. Method: immunoSEQ multiplex PCR; TCRdb's copy keeps in-frame clones and lacks some. This sample's clone table lists about 170,000 clones. The specimen sequenced was PBMCs. These receptors all stem from a woman in her sixties in good health and CMV-seronegative.

The J gene is TRBJ2-7, the V gene TRBV7-9; 7 nucleotides line up with TRBD1. Germline V lookup: CDR1 SEHNR, CDR2 FQNEAQ (reference sequence). V dropped 5 bases and J dropped 4; count of bases not matched to a gene: 5. The CDR3 totals 13 residues. The CDR3 nucleotides are TGTGCCAGCAGCCTACAGGGGTGGTACGAGCAGTACTTC. Translated, it gives CASSLQGWYEQYF.

This chain uses TRBV4-3 with TRBJ2-3, with TRBD2 as a possible D gene (5 bases). Deletions cut 3 bases from V and 6 bases from J, with 13 bases between. The CDR3 covers 14 residues. Germline V gives CDR1 LGHNA, CDR2 YSLEER. This CDR3 reads CASSQRAGMDTQYF. The CDR3 DNA follows: TGCGCCAGCAGCCAGCGGGCTGGGATGGATACGCAGTATTTT.

CDR3 sequence reads: CASSSGAPFGTIYF. As DNA, the CDR3 is TGTGCCAGCAGTTCAGGCGCCCCGTTTGGCACCATATATTTT. The V and J genes are TRBV6-5 and TRBJ1-3; D unclear. The CDR3 consists of 14 residues. Per the germline V gene, CDR1 is MNHEY and CDR2 is SVGAGI. Trimming cost V 4 bases and J 9 bases, with 16 bases left between them.

The V call is TRBV6-6, the J call TRBJ1-4; D is unclear. V was clipped by 0 bases and J by 10 bases, with 15 bases between them. The germline V gene encodes CDR1 MNHNY and CDR2 SVGAGI (reference sequence). There are 15 residues in the CDR3. The DNA of the CDR3 is TGTGCCAGCAGTTACTCGAGGGCAGCTCCAGGAAAACTGTTTTTT. The encoded protein is CASSYSRAAPGKLFF.

This chain links TRBV9 with TRBJ1-3, with 9 positions matching TRBD1. The V segment lost 3 bases and the J segment 0 bases; nucleotides outside the gene matches: 4. The CDR3 sequence is 16 residues long. CDR1 and CDR2 (germline): SGDLS, YYNGEE. The CDR3 loop is CASSARDRASGNTIYF. Written as DNA, the CDR3 is TGTGCCAGCAGCGCCCGGGACAGGGCCTCTGGAAACACCATATATTTT.

Points on this clone: Other DNA sequences in this sample translate to the same CDR3. The CDR3 protein is CASRDRGEKLFF. DNA for the CDR3: TGTGCCAGCAGGGACAGGGGCGAAAAACTGTTTTTT. V is TRBV2 and J is TRBJ1-4; 9 nucleotides match TRBD1. Germline V gene sequence: CDR1 SNHLY, CDR2 FYNNEI. The CDR3 covers 12 residues. The J segment lost 8 bases and the V segment lost 6 bases, leaving 1 base of the junction unmatched.

The V gene is TRBV6-6, the J gene TRBJ1-5; 7 positions match TRBD1. Germline assignment: CDR1 MNHNY and CDR2 SVGAGI (reference sequence). The J segment lost 7 bases and the V segment lost 6 bases, leaving 12 bases of the junction unmatched. This CDR3 has 15 amino acids. This chain's CDR3 is CASRPNRGDRQPQHF. In DNA form, the CDR3 reads TGTGCCAGCAGGCCAAACAGGGGTGACAGGCAGCCCCAGCATTTT.

The CDR3: CASSLDGLKGNTIYF. DNA for the CDR3: TGCGCCAGCAGCTTGGACGGGTTGAAGGGAAACACCATATATTTT. The genes are TRBV5-1 and TRBJ1-3; the D is unclear. Germline V gene data show CDR1 as SGHRS and CDR2 as YFSETQ. The CDR3 loop spans 15 amino acids. V lost 0 bases to trimming and J lost 4 bases, with 11 bases between them.

V gene TRBV29-1 combines with J gene TRBJ2-7; D perhaps matches TRBD2 (6 bases). The V end lost 3 bases, the J end lost 5 bases, and 11 bases lay between the germline ends. This CDR3 comprises 12 residues. Germline assignment: CDR1 SQVTM and CDR2 ANQGSEA. For the CDR3, the DNA is TGCAGCGTTGAGGGGGGTCTCCACGAGCAGTACTTC. Its protein is CSVEGGLHEQYF.

A note on this clone: Sequence at one end of the junction differs from germline and may be a read error. The V gene is TRBV6-5, the J gene TRBJ1-5; TRBD1 aligns across 10 bases. The CDR3 extends over 14 amino acids. Per germline, CDR1 MNHEY and CDR2 SVGAGI. The CDR3 region has the DNA TGTGCCGGCAGTGTGACAGGGGGCGACGAGCCCCAGCATTTT. It is translated as CAGSVTGGDEPQHF.

The chain couples TRBV4-2 to TRBJ2-5; possible D gene TRBD1, 6 bases. Trimming took 4 bases from V and 5 from J, leaving 17 bases between them. The CDR3 sequence is 15 residues long. CDR1 and CDR2 from the germline V gene are LGHNA and YNFKEQ. CDR3 nucleotides: TGTGCCAGCAGCCTCCGCCCCGGGACATATGAGACCCAGTACTTC. It is translated as CASSLRPGTYETQYF.

V usage is TRBV28 and J usage is TRBJ1-1; D is uncertain. V was trimmed by 6 bases and J by 0 bases, leaving 8 bases between them. Per germline, CDR1 MDHEN and CDR2 SYDVKM. CDR3 length: 13 residues. The CDR3 loop is CASRTQMNTEAFF. The CDR3 nucleotides are TGTGCCAGCAGAACCCAGATGAACACTGAAGCTTTCTTT.

The V and J genes are TRBV4-1 and TRBJ1-2, with 7 nucleotides matching TRBD1. The CDR3 runs to 15 residues. Germline CDR1 and CDR2: MGHRA and YSYEKL. J lost 1 base, V lost 1 base, and 3 bases had no gene match. DNA for the CDR3: TGCGCCAGCAGCCAAGTGGACAGGAGTAACTATGGCTACACCTTC. Amino acid sequence: CASSQVDRSNYGYTF.